This T cell receptor beta chain was captured in a study of blood T cells in healthy people across ages. The authors ran a second PCR of 7 to 11 cycles using a sample-barcoded 5' primer and a J-beta primer mix. TCRdb processed the 5' RACE reads anew with MiXCR; each CDR3 protein has one entry. The sample contains about 770,000 distinct CDR3 sequences, about 42% of which appear only once. Trimming pared 2 bases from V and 4 bases from J, leaving 8 bases between. The CDR3 loop spans 13 amino acids. In germline, CDR1 is MDHEN, CDR2 SYDVKM. The gene calls are TRBV28 and TRBJ1-2; D call uncertain. Source material: blood. The sequence came from a man in his sixties in good health. The CDR3 DNA sequence: TGTGCCAGCAGTTTAGGACGGCTCTATGGCTACACCTTC. Its translation: CASSLGRLYGYTF.